The 3 T cell receptor beta chains below all came from one sample that was sequenced in a study of cytomegalovirus exposure and HLA in healthy donors (dated by TCRdb to the late 2010s). The library was built by means of the immunoSEQ multiplex PCR assay. A mixture of 60 forward primers for TCR Vbeta segments and 13 reverse primers for TCR Jbeta segments was used in the multiplex PCR. The table comes from immuneACCESS by way of TCRdb, which keeps in-frame sequences with V and J called. Part of the clones is missing from these tables; in studies checked, under half for an unresolved V gene and the rest for unknown reasons. The sample table contains 150,000 or so clones; only one count was recorded for around 65% of them. Of the sample, roughly 3.1% falls within the top ten clones. The specimen was PBMCs. Every receptor here comes from a woman aged 30 to 39 in good health and CMV-seropositive.

The chain has TRBV7-7 and TRBJ2-2; possible D gene TRBD2, 5 bases. Looked up from germline, CDR1 is SSHAT and CDR2 is FNYEAQ (reference sequence). The V end was cut by 3 bases, the J end by 1 base, with 6 bases between. The CDR3 spans 14 residues. CDR3 nucleotide sequence: TGTGCCAGCAGCTTTCGGGAGAACACCGGGGAGCTGTTTTTT. Translated: CASSFRENTGELFF.

V gene TRBV18 combines with J gene TRBJ1-1, with 8 nucleotides matching TRBD1. CDR1 KGHSH and CDR2 LQKENI come from the germline V gene. The CDR3 runs to 16 residues. V gave up 1 base and J gave up 1 base; unmatched junction bases: 5. This chain's CDR3 is CASSPRKTGANTEAFF. Written as DNA, the CDR3 is TGTGCCAGCTCACCACGCAAGACAGGGGCGAACACTGAAGCTTTCTTT.

On this clone itself: The same CDR3 is also encoded by other DNA sequences in this sample. The chain employs TRBV29-1 and TRBJ2-1, with no clear D. The CDR3 spans 9 residues. Germline V gene data show CDR1 as SQVTM and CDR2 as ANQGSEA. Trimming removed 6 bases from V and 16 bases from J, with 13 bases in between. The CDR3 reads CSVAPNSFF. CDR3 nucleotides: TGCAGCGTCGCACCTAACTCCTTCTTC.